This T cell receptor (beta chain) is from a study of CD8 T cells in Susac syndrome. The authors reverse transcribed roughly 0.5 to 1 ug RNA with random hexamers. TCRdb analysed the immunoSEQ multiplex PCR reads with MiXCR anew, one entry per CDR3 protein. The table lists 210,000 or so distinct CDR3 sequences, 85% to 95% of them singletons. The CDR3 extends over 13 amino acids. In germline, CDR1 is SGDLS, CDR2 YYNGEE. After removal of 3 bases from V and 7 bases from J, the junction contained 6 bases not matched to a gene. This clonotype was seen more than once but under ten times. The origin of this receptor is a human donor with Susac syndrome. What was sequenced was CD4+ T cells from PBMCs. The chain combines TRBV9 with TRBJ2-5; 7 nucleotides match TRBD1. The DNA of the CDR3 is TGTGCCAGCAGCGCCGGGACAGCAACGACCCAGTACTTC. This encodes CASSAGTATTQYF. Together with reference TRBV9 and TRBJ2-5, the CDR3 gives the full variable domain: DSGVTQTPKHLITATGQRVTLRCSPRSGDLSVYWYQQSLDQGLQFLIQYYNGEERAKGNILERFSAQQFPDLHSELNLSSLELGDSALYFCASSAGTATTQYFGPGTRLLVL.